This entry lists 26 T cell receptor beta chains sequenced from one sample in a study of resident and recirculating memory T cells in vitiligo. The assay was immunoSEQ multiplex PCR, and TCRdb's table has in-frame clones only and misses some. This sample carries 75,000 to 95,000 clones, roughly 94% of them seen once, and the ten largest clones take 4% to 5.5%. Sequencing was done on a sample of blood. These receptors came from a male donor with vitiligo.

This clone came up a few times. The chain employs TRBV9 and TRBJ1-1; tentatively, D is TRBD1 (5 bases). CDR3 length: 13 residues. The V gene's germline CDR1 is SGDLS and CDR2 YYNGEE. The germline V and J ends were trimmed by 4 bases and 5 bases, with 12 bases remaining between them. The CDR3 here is CASSHGGGTEAFF. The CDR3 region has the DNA TGTGCCAGCAGCCACGGGGGAGGAACTGAAGCTTTCTTT. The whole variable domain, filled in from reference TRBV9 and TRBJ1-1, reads DSGVTQTPKHLITATGQRVTLRCSPRSGDLSVYWYQQSLDQGLQFLIQYYNGEERAKGNILERFSAQQFPDLHSELNLSSLELGDSALYFCASSHGGGTEAFFGQGTRLTVV.

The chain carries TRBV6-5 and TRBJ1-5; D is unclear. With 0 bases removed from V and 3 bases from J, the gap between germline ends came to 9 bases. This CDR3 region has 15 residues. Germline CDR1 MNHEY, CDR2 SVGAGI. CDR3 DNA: TGTGCCAGCAGTTACTCGACTAGTTTCAATCAGCCCCAGCATTTT. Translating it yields CASSYSTSFNQPQHF.

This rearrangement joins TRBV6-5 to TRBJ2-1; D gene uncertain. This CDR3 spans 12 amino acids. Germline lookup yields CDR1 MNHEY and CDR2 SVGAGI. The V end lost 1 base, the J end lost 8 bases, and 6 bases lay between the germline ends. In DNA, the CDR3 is TGTGCCAGCAGTTACTTCGGTGATGAGCAGTTCTTC. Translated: CASSYFGDEQFF.

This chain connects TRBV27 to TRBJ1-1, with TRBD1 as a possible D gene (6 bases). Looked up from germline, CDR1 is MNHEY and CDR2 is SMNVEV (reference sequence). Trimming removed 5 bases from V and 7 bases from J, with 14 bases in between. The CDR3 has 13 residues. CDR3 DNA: TGTGCCAGCAGTGCCTACAGGGCCTTTGAAGCTTTCTTT. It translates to CASSAYRAFEAFF.

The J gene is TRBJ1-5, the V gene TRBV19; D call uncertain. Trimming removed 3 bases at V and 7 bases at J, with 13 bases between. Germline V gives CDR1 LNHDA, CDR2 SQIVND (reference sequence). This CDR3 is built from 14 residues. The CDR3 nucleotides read TGTGCCAGTAGTATCGGGATTATCTACCAGCCCCAGCATTTT. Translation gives CASSIGIIYQPQHF.

This CDR3 reads CASTSGHFYEQYF. CDR3 bases: TGTGCCAGCACCTCGGGACACTTCTACGAGCAGTACTTC. The J gene is TRBJ2-7, the V gene TRBV28, with a weak D call TRBD1 (6 bases). The V gene lost 7 bases and the J gene lost 3 bases, with 13 bases spanning the gap. Germline loops: CDR1 MDHEN, CDR2 SYDVKM. The CDR3 extends over 13 amino acids. Using reference TRBV28 and TRBJ2-7 for the parts outside the CDR3, the full variable domain is DVKVTQSSRYLVKRTGEKVFLECVQDMDHENMFWYRQDPGLGLRLIYFSYDVKMKEKGDIPEGYSVSREKKERFSLILESASTNQTSMYLCASTSGHFYEQYFGPGTRLTVT.

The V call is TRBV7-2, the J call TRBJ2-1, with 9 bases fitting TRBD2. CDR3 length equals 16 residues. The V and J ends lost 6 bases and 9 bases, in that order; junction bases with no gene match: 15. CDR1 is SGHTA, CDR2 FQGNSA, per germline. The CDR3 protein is CASSPPGGRAHGEQFF. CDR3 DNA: TGTGCCAGCAGTCCCCCGGGCGGGAGGGCTCACGGTGAGCAGTTCTTC.

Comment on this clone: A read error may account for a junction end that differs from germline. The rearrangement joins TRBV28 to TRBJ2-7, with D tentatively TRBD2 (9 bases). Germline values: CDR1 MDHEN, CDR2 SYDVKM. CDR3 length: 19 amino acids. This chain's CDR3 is CASSLLPGQEGLARYEQYF. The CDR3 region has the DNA TGTGCCAGCAGCTTATTACCGGGACAGGAGGGACTAGCAAGATACGAGCAGTACTTC.

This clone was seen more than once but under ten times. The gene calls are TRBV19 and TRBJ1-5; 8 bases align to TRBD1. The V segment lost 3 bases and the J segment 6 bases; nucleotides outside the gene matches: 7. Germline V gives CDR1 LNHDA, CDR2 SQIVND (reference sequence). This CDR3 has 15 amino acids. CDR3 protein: CASSMYGQGGQPQHF. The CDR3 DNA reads TGTGCCAGTAGTATGTACGGACAGGGTGGTCAGCCCCAGCATTTT.

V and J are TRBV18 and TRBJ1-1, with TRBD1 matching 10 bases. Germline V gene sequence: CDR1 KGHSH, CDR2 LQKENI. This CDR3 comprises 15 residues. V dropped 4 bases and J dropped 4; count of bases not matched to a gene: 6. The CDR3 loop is CASSLVTGGGTEAFF. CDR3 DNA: TGTGCCAGCTCACTTGTGACAGGGGGCGGCACTGAAGCTTTCTTT.

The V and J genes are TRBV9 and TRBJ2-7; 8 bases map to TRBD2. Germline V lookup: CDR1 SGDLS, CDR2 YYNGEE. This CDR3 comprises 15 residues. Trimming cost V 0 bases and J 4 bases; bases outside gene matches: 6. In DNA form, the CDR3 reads TGTGCCAGCAGCGTAGGAAGCGGGAGAATTTACGAGCAGTACTTC. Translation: CASSVGSGRIYEQYF.

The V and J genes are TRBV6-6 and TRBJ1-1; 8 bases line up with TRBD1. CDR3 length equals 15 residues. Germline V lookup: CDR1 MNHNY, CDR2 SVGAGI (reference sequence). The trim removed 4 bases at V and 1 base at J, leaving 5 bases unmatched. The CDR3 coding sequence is TGTGCCAGCAGTTTAACAGGGGGGGCGAACACTGAAGCTTTCTTT. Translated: CASSLTGGANTEAFF.

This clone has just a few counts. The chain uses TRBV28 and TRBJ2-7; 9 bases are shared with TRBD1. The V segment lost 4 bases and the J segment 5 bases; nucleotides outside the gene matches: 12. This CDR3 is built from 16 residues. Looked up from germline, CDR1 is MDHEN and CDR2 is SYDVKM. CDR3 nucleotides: TGTGCCAGCAGTTACGACCGGGGACAGGGTGCCCACGAGCAGTACTTC. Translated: CASSYDRGQGAHEQYF.

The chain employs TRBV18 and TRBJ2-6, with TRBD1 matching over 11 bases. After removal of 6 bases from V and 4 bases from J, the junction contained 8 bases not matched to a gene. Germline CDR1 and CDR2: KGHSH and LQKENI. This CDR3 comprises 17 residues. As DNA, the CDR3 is TGTGCCAGCTCCGAATGGACAGGGGGCTTAGGGGCCAACGTCCTGACTTTC. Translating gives CASSEWTGGLGANVLTF.

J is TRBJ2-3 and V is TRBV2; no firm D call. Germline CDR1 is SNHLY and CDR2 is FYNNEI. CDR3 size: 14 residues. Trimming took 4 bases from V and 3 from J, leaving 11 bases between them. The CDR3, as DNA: TGTGCCAGCAGTGGGTTCCTGGAGACAGATACGCAGTATTTT. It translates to CASSGFLETDTQYF.

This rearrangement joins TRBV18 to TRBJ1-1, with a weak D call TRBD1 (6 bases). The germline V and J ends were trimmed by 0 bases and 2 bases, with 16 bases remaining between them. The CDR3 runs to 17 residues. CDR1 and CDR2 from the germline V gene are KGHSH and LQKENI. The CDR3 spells CASSPPRAGAVNTEAFF. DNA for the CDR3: TGTGCCAGCTCACCACCTCGGGCAGGGGCTGTTAACACTGAAGCTTTCTTT.

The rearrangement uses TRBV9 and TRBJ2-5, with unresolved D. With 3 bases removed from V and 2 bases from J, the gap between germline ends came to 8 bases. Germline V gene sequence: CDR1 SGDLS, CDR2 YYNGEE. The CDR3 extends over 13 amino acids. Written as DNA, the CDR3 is TGTGCCAGCAGCGGGCCCCGTCAAGAGACCCAGTACTTC. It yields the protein CASSGPRQETQYF.

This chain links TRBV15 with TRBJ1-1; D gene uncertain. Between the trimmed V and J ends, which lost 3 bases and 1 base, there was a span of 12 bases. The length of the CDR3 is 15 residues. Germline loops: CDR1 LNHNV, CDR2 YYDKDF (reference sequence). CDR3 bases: TGTGCCACCAGCAGGCGGCGGGTGGGGAACACTGAAGCTTTCTTT. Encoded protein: CATSRRRVGNTEAFF.

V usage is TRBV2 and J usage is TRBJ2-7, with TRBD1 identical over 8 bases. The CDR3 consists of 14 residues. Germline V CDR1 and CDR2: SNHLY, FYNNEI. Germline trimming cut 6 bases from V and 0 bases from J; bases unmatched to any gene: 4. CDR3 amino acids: CASRMDRVSYEQYF. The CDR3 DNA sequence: TGTGCCAGCAGGATGGACAGGGTCTCCTACGAGCAGTACTTC.

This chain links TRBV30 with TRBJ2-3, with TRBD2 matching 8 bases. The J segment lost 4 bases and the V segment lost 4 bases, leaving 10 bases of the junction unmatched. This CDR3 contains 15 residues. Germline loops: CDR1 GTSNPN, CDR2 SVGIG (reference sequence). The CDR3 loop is CAWKVAGLSSDTQYF. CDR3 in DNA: TGTGCCTGGAAGGTAGCGGGATTGAGTTCAGATACGCAGTATTTT.

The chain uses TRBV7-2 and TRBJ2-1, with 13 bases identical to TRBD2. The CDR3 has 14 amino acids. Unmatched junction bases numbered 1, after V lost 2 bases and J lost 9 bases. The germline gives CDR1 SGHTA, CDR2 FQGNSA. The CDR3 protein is CASSLTSGGVEQFF. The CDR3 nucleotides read TGTGCCAGCAGCTTAACTAGCGGGGGGGTTGAGCAGTTCTTC.

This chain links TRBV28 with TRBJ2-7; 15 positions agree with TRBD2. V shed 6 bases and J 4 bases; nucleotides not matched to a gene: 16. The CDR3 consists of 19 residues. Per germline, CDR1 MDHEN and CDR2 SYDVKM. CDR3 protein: CASRGRGTSGRLIGYEQYF. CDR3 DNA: TGTGCCAGCAGGGGTCGAGGGACTAGCGGGAGGTTAATCGGGTACGAGCAGTACTTC.

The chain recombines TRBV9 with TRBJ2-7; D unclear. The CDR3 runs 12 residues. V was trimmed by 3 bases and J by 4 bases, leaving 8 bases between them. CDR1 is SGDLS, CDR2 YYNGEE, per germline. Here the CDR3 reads CASSASGYEQYF. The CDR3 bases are TGTGCCAGCAGCGCGTCAGGATACGAGCAGTACTTC.

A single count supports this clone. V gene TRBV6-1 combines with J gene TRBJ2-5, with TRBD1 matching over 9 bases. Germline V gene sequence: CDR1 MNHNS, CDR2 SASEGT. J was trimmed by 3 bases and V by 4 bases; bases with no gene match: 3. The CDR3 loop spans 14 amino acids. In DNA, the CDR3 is TGTGCCAGCAGTGTACAGGGGGCTAAAGAGACCCAGTACTTC. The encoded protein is CASSVQGAKETQYF.

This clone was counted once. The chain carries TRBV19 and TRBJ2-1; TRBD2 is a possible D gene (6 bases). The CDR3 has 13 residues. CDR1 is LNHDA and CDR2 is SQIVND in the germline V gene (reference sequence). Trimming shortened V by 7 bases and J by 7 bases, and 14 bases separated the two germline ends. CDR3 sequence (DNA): TGTGCCAGTAAGGAGTGGCTAGCGAATGAGCAGTTCTTC. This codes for CASKEWLANEQFF. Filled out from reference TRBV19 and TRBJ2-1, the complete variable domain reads DGGITQSPKYLFRKEGQNVTLSCEQNLNHDAMYWYRQDPGQGLRLIYYSQIVNDFQKGDIAEGYSVSREKKESFPLTVTSAQKNPTAFYLCASKEWLANEQFFGPGTRLTVL.

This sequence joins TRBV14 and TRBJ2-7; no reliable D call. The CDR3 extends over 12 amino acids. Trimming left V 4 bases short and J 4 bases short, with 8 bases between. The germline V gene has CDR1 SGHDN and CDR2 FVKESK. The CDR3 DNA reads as TGTGCCAGCAGCCTGACTCCTTACGAGCAGTACTTC. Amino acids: CASSLTPYEQYF.